These 10 T cell receptor beta chains came from one sample sequenced in a study of cytomegalovirus exposure and HLA in healthy donors. Both 60 Vbeta primers and 13 Jbeta primers went into the PCR. Here immunoSEQ multiplex PCR was the method, and the copy in TCRdb shows in-frame clones only, minus some. The table shows some 150,000 clones, with about four fifths occurring only once. Sample: PBMCs. Source of these receptors: a man aged 45-65 years in good health and CMV-seropositive.

The table lists this clone with a few counts. V and J are TRBV6-1 and TRBJ1-2; tentative D call: TRBD1 (6 bases). CDR1 and CDR2 (germline): MNHNS, SASEGT. This CDR3 spans 15 amino acids. The V end was cut by 0 bases, the J end by 5 bases, with 13 bases between. DNA for the CDR3: TGTGCCAGCAGTGAAGCTATGGGGGCTGGTTATGGCTACACCTTC. It specifies CASSEAMGAGYGYTF.

The chain joins TRBV2 to TRBJ2-7; D is possibly TRBD2 (5 bases). The CDR3 has 12 residues. CDR1 is SNHLY, CDR2 FYNNEI, per germline. V lost 2 bases to trimming and J lost 3 bases, with 5 bases between them. The CDR3 DNA is TGTGCCAGCAGTGAACGGGACTACGAGCAGTACTTC. Translated: CASSERDYEQYF.

V is TRBV10-3 and J is TRBJ2-5; TRBD2 agrees at 9 bases. CDR1 is ENHRY and CDR2 is SYGVKD in the germline V gene. CDR3 length: 15 amino acids. V shed 6 bases, J shed 2 bases, and the junction held 7 bases outside the gene matches. The CDR3 sequence: CAISGGLATQETQYF. The CDR3 nucleotides read TGTGCCATCAGCGGAGGACTAGCGACTCAAGAGACCCAGTACTTC.

The chain carries TRBV19 and TRBJ2-5, with TRBD1 identical over 11 bases. The junction had 8 bases not matched to a gene; V was cut back by 6 bases and J by 5 bases. The CDR3 totals 15 residues. The germline CDR1 and CDR2 sequences are LNHDA and SQIVND (reference sequence). The CDR3 region has the DNA TGTGCCAGTAGCGACGCCGGGACAGGGGGGGAGACCCAGTACTTC. This encodes CASSDAGTGGETQYF.

V is TRBV5-1 and J is TRBJ1-1; 8 bases agree with TRBD1. J was trimmed by 4 bases and V by 4 bases; bases with no gene match: 6. The CDR3 consists of 14 residues. Germline values: CDR1 SGHRS, CDR2 YFSETQ. The CDR3 protein is CASSLTGGSTEAFF. The CDR3 coding sequence is TGCGCCAGCAGCCTAACAGGGGGGAGCACTGAAGCTTTCTTT.

This clone occurred a few times. V is TRBV15 and J is TRBJ1-4; 10 bases are shared with TRBD1. The trim removed 1 base at V and 6 bases at J, leaving 2 bases unmatched. Germline CDR1 is LNHNV and CDR2 is YYDKDF (reference sequence). The CDR3 loop spans 15 amino acids. CDR3 loop: CATSRGQGAYEKLFF. The DNA of the CDR3 is TGTGCCACCAGCAGAGGACAGGGGGCATATGAAAAACTGTTTTTT.

This chain uses TRBV6-5 with TRBJ2-2; possible D gene TRBD1, 5 bases. The CDR3 extends over 15 amino acids. The V end lost 5 bases, the J end lost 2 bases, and 12 bases lay between the germline ends. Looked up from germline, CDR1 is MNHEY and CDR2 is SVGAGI. CDR3 nucleotide sequence: TGTGCCAGCAGTCTCCTTCAGGGAAACACCGGGGAGCTGTTTTTT. It yields the protein CASSLLQGNTGELFF.

The chain is built from TRBV4-1 and TRBJ2-7; 10 nucleotides line up with TRBD1. V was clipped by 2 bases and J by 3 bases; unmatched bases: 10. CDR3 length: 17 residues. CDR1 is MGHRA and CDR2 is YSYEKL in the germline V gene. This chain's CDR3 is CASSQHPGQGNRYEQYF. DNA for the CDR3: TGCGCCAGCAGCCAACACCCGGGACAGGGGAACCGCTACGAGCAGTACTTC.

The chain links TRBV4-1 to TRBJ2-5; 10 bases line up with TRBD1. The germline CDR1 and CDR2 sequences are MGHRA and YSYEKL. V was pared by 5 bases and J by 4 bases, with 7 bases of the junction left unmatched. CDR3 length equals 15 residues. CDR3 residues: CASSGTGAARETQYF. CDR3 in DNA: TGCGCCAGCAGCGGGACAGGGGCGGCGAGAGAGACCCAGTACTTC.

The gene calls are TRBV5-1 and TRBJ2-7; 10 nucleotides match TRBD1. CDR3 length: 14 residues. Germline V gene lookup returns CDR1 SGHRS and CDR2 YFSETQ. V lost 4 bases and J lost 2; bases outside the gene matches: 3. The CDR3 DNA reads as TGCGCCAGCAGCGGGGGGACAGGGGCCTACGAGCAGTACTTC. Protein sequence: CASSGGTGAYEQYF. Full variable domain (missing parts from reference TRBV5-1 and TRBJ2-7): KAGVTQTPRYLIKTRGQQVTLSCSPISGHRSVSWYQQTPGQGLQFLFEYFSETQRNKGNFPGRFSGRQFSNSRSEMNVSTLELGDSALYLCASSGGTGAYEQYFGPGTRLTVT.